This entry is about one T cell receptor beta chain. This sample is part of a study of shared clonotypes between healthy human individuals. From germline, CDR1 is SGHTA and CDR2 FQGNSA. The ends were cut back, 2 bases at V and 6 bases at J, with 7 bases in the middle. CDR3 length: 13 amino acids. Sequenced by immunoSEQ multiplex PCR; TCRdb stores in-frame clones only, minus some. The sample lists 950,000 to 1,200,000 clones; 77% were seen once. Naive CD4+ cells were CD45RA-selected; the remaining cells were memory. V gene TRBV7-2 combines with J gene TRBJ2-2; a possible D gene is TRBD1 (6 bases). This sequence was found in a man in his late teens or twenties in good health. Some clones in this sample may be carry-over from other donors' samples. Sequencing used memory CD4+ T cells from PBMCs. The subset is: CD45RA-negative fraction. The CDR3 here is CASSLPGAGELFF. The CDR3 coding sequence is TGTGCCAGCAGCTTACCAGGGGCCGGGGAGCTGTTTTTT.